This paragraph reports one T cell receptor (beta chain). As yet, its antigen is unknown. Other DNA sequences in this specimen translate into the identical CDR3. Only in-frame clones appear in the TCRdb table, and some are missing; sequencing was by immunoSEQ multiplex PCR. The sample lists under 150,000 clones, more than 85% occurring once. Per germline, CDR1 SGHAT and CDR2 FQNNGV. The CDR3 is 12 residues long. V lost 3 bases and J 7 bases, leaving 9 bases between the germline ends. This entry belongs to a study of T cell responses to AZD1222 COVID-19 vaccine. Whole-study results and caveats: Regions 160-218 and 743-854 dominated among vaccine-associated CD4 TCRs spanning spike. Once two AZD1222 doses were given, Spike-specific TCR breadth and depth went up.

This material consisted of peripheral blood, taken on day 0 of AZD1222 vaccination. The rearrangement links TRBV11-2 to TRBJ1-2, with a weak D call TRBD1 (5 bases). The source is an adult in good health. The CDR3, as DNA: TGTGCCAGCAGCTTGGGGGGGGTTGGCTACACCTTC. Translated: CASSLGGVGYTF.